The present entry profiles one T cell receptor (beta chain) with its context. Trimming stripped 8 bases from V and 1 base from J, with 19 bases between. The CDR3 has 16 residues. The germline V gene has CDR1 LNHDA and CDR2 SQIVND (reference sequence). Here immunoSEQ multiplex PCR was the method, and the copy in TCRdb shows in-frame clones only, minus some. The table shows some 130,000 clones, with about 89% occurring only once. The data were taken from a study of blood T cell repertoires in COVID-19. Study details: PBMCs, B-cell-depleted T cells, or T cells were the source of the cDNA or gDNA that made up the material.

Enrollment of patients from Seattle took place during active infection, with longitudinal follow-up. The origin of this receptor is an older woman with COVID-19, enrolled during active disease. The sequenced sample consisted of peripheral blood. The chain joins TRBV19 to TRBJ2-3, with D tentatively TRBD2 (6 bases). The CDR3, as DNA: TGTGCCAGTCGGTCCGCCGCGGGACCCCGCACAGATACGCAGTATTTT. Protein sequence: CASRSAAGPRTDTQYF.